A selection of T cell receptor beta chains follows, all from one sample in a study of T-cell reconstitution after alpha-beta-depleted transplantation in children. In TCRdb, the PCR reads were re-called with MiXCR into one record per CDR3 protein. The sample contains fewer than 400,000 distinct CDR3 sequences, around 21% of which appear only once. The input for sequencing was PBMCs from the stem cell graft donor, taken from the stem cell graft. All receptors come from a human donor who donated a stem cell graft to a child with acute myeloid leukemia. Each CDR3 is given with its conserved first and last residue. Fields, in order: D gene, J gene, clone size, CDR3 length, V gene, CDR3 DNA, CDR3 protein. The D gene is left open where the match is weak. Size values are once, few and many counts, or a class for expanded clones, and some rows have none.

d_call: NA
j_call: TRBJ1-2
clone_size: NA
cdr3_length: 14
v_call: TRBV6-1
cdr3_nt: TGTGCCAGCAGGCCTTATACAGGAATCTATGGCTACACCTTC
cdr3_aa: CASRPYTGIYGYTF

d_call: NA
j_call: TRBJ2-7
clone_size: once
cdr3_length: 15
v_call: TRBV20-1
cdr3_nt: TGCAGTTCCCAGAGACGGTCAGGGGTCCCCTACGAGCAGTACTTC
cdr3_aa: CSSQRRSGVPYEQYF

d_call: NA
j_call: TRBJ2-1
clone_size: few
cdr3_length: 14
v_call: TRBV7-3
cdr3_nt: TGTGCCAGCAGCTTAACGTTCAAGGACAATGAGCAGTTCTTC
cdr3_aa: CASSLTFKDNEQFF

d_call: NA
j_call: TRBJ1-4
clone_size: NA
cdr3_length: 13
v_call: TRBV6-2/TRBV6-3
cdr3_nt: TGTGCCAGCAGCTGGAGTCAGAATGAAAAACTGTTTTTT
cdr3_aa: CASSWSQNEKLFF

d_call: NA
j_call: TRBJ2-7
clone_size: few
cdr3_length: 14
v_call: TRBV29-1
cdr3_nt: TGCAGCGTTGAAACCGGGAGAGGGGCCTACGAGCAGTACTTC
cdr3_aa: CSVETGRGAYEQYF

d_call: TRBD1
j_call: TRBJ2-7
clone_size: NA
cdr3_length: 12
v_call: TRBV12-3/TRBV12-4
cdr3_nt: TGTGCCAGCAGTCTCGGGACAGGGGGTGGGTACTTC
cdr3_aa: CASSLGTGGGYF

d_call: NA
j_call: TRBJ2-7
clone_size: few
cdr3_length: 13
v_call: TRBV20-1
cdr3_nt: TGCAGTGCCTCACCCACTGTAAGGTACGAGCAGTACTTC
cdr3_aa: CSASPTVRYEQYF

d_call: TRBD2
j_call: TRBJ2-3
clone_size: NA
cdr3_length: 16
v_call: TRBV4-3
cdr3_nt: TGCGCCAGCAGCCAAGAGGGGGGGGGTTACACAGATACGCAGTATTTT
cdr3_aa: CASSQEGGGYTDTQYF

d_call: TRBD2
j_call: TRBJ2-1
clone_size: NA
cdr3_length: 18
v_call: TRBV11-2
cdr3_nt: TGTGCCAGCAGCTTATGGGCCGGGACTAGCGGGAGGGAGATTGAGCAGTTCTTC
cdr3_aa: CASSLWAGTSGREIEQFF

d_call: NA
j_call: TRBJ1-3
clone_size: NA
cdr3_length: 15
v_call: TRBV7-8
cdr3_nt: TGTGCCAGCAGCTTAGCGGGGACACCGGGAAACACCATATATTTT
cdr3_aa: CASSLAGTPGNTIYF

d_call: NA
j_call: TRBJ2-7
clone_size: few
cdr3_length: 12
v_call: TRBV7-2
cdr3_nt: TGTGCCAGCAGCTTTGGAGCCCACGAGCAGTACTTC
cdr3_aa: CASSFGAHEQYF

d_call: NA
j_call: TRBJ2-1
clone_size: NA
cdr3_length: 16
v_call: TRBV4-3
cdr3_nt: TGCGCCAGCAGCCAATCCCTAAGAATCTCCTACAATGAGCAGTTCTTC
cdr3_aa: CASSQSLRISYNEQFF

d_call: TRBD1
j_call: TRBJ2-2
clone_size: many
cdr3_length: 14
v_call: TRBV29-1
cdr3_nt: TGCAGCGCCGCGTGGACAGGGAACACCGGGGAGCTGTTTTTT
cdr3_aa: CSAAWTGNTGELFF

d_call: NA
j_call: TRBJ2-3
clone_size: many
cdr3_length: 13
v_call: TRBV15
cdr3_nt: TGTGCCACCAGCAGGGCTCCTGAAGATACGCAGTATTTT
cdr3_aa: CATSRAPEDTQYF

d_call: NA
j_call: TRBJ2-7
clone_size: many
cdr3_length: 14
v_call: TRBV20-1
cdr3_nt: TGCAGTGCTAACGAGGATTTGAACTCCTACGAGCAGTACTTC
cdr3_aa: CSANEDLNSYEQYF

d_call: NA
j_call: TRBJ2-5
clone_size: few
cdr3_length: 12
v_call: TRBV28
cdr3_nt: TGTGCCAGCACCCTTTTACAAGAGACCCAGTACTTC
cdr3_aa: CASTLLQETQYF

d_call: TRBD1
j_call: TRBJ2-5
clone_size: few
cdr3_length: 17
v_call: TRBV28
cdr3_nt: TGTGCCAGCAGTTTAGGGGAAGGGACAGGGGGCGACGAGACCCAGTACTTC
cdr3_aa: CASSLGEGTGGDETQYF

d_call: TRBD1
j_call: TRBJ2-2
clone_size: once
cdr3_length: 15
v_call: TRBV7-2
cdr3_nt: TGTGCCAGCAGCGGCGGGACAGGGAAGGCCGGGGAGCTGTTTTTT
cdr3_aa: CASSGGTGKAGELFF

d_call: NA
j_call: TRBJ2-1
clone_size: NA
cdr3_length: 16
v_call: TRBV28
cdr3_nt: TGTGCCAGCAGTCCGTACTTGGGCTCGCCGCGTAGTGAGCAGTTCTTC
cdr3_aa: CASSPYLGSPRSEQFF

d_call: NA
j_call: TRBJ2-1
clone_size: few
cdr3_length: 13
v_call: TRBV27
cdr3_nt: TGTGCCAGCAGTTATCTCACGGACAATGAGCAGTTCTTC
cdr3_aa: CASSYLTDNEQFF

d_call: NA
j_call: TRBJ2-2
clone_size: many
cdr3_length: 14
v_call: TRBV25-1
cdr3_nt: TGTGCCAGCAGTTCCCAGGGAGGCGCCGGGGAGCTGTTTTTT
cdr3_aa: CASSSQGGAGELFF

d_call: TRBD1
j_call: TRBJ2-5
clone_size: many
cdr3_length: 13
v_call: TRBV20-1
cdr3_nt: TGCAGTGCTAAAGGACAGGGTCTAGAGACCCAGTACTTC
cdr3_aa: CSAKGQGLETQYF

d_call: TRBD2
j_call: TRBJ2-1
clone_size: NA
cdr3_length: 14
v_call: TRBV12-3/TRBV12-4
cdr3_nt: TGTGCCCCCCAGGCTAGCGGGACCTTGGATGAGCAGTTCTTC
cdr3_aa: CAPQASGTLDEQFF

d_call: NA
j_call: TRBJ1-1
clone_size: few
cdr3_length: 14
v_call: TRBV29-1
cdr3_nt: TGCAGCGTTGAAAAGAACAGGCTGAACACTGAAGCTTTCTTT
cdr3_aa: CSVEKNRLNTEAFF